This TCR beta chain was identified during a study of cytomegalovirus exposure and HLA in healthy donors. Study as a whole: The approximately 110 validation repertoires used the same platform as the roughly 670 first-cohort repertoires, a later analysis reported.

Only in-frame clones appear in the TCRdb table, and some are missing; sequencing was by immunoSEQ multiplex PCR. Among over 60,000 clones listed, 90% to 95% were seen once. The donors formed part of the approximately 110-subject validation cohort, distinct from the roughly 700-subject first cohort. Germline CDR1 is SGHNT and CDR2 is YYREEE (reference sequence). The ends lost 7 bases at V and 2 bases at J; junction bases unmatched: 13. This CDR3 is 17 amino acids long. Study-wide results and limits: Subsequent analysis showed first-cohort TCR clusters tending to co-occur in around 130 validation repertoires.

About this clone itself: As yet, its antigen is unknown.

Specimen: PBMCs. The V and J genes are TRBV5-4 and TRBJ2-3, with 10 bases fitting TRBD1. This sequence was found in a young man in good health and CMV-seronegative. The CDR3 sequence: CASCSGQGMPSTDTQYF. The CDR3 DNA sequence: TGTGCCAGCTGCTCGGGACAGGGGATGCCCTCCACAGATACGCAGTATTTT.